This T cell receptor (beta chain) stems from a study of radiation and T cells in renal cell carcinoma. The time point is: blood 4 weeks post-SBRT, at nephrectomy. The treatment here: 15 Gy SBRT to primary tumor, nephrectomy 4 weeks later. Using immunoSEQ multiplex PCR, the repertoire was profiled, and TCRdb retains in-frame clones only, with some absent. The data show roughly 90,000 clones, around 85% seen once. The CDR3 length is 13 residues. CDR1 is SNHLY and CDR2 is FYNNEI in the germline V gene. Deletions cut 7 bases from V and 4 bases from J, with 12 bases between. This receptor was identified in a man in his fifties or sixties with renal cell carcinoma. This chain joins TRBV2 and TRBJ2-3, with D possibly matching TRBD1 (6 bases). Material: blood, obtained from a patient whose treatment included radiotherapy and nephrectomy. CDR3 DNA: TGTGCCAGCACATCACAGGGTTCAGATACGCAGTATTTT. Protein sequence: CASTSQGSDTQYF.